This TCR beta chain was recorded in a study of cytomegalovirus exposure and HLA in healthy donors. From germline, CDR1 is LGHNA and CDR2 YSLEER. The CDR3 runs 15 residues. V lost 0 bases and J 0 bases, leaving 5 bases between the germline ends. Researchers ran the PCR with 60 Vbeta and 13 Jbeta primers. This table comes from immunoSEQ multiplex PCR, and its TCRdb copy is limited to in-frame clones, with some not included. Altogether around 160,000 clones are present, roughly 80% being singletons, with the ten largest covering around 8.3%. The specimen was PBMCs. The TCR comes from a woman aged 40 to 50 in good health and CMV-seropositive. The V and J genes are TRBV4-3 and TRBJ2-2; D ambiguous. The CDR3 here is CASSQERSNTGELFF. The CDR3 nucleotides read TGCGCCAGCAGCCAAGAACGGTCGAACACCGGGGAGCTGTTTTTT.